The 25 T cell receptor beta chains in this list originate from one sample, sequenced in a study of cytomegalovirus exposure and HLA in healthy donors. The table came from immunoSEQ multiplex PCR; TCRdb's copy has only in-frame clones and leaves some out. The table shows over 85,000 clones, with over 85% occurring only once. Sequencing was done on a sample of PBMCs. These receptors were taken from a woman younger than 45 in good health and CMV-seropositive.

The chain is built from TRBV5-6 and TRBJ2-7; 7 bases align to TRBD1. CDR1 is SGHDT and CDR2 is YYEEEE in the germline V gene. The CDR3 totals 15 residues. The V and J ends lost 2 bases and 1 base, in that order; junction bases with no gene match: 6. The CDR3, as DNA: TGTGCCAGCAGCTTCTCGTTACAGGGGTCCTACGAGCAGTACTTC. It specifies CASSFSLQGSYEQYF.

V and J are TRBV5-1 and TRBJ2-1, with D perhaps matching TRBD2 (6 bases). CDR1 and CDR2 from the germline V gene are SGHRS and YFSETQ. With 4 bases removed from V and 6 bases from J, the gap between germline ends came to 14 bases. There are 14 residues in the CDR3. The DNA for the CDR3 is TGCGCCAGCAGCCGGTTGGGACTCTCCAATGAGCAGTTCTTC. Residues: CASSRLGLSNEQFF.

V gene TRBV30 combines with J gene TRBJ1-3; D gene unclear. The CDR3 has 16 amino acids. Per germline, CDR1 GTSNPN and CDR2 SVGIG (reference sequence). V was trimmed by 0 bases and J by 2 bases, leaving 14 bases between them. CDR3 protein: CAWSVLPAGAGNTIYF. The CDR3 nucleotides are TGTGCCTGGAGTGTACTTCCAGCCGGAGCTGGAAACACCATATATTTT.

The chain employs TRBV30 and TRBJ2-6; 7 positions match TRBD1. Losses at the gene ends were 5 bases for V and 0 bases for J; bases not matched to a gene: 4. Germline lookup yields CDR1 GTSNPN and CDR2 SVGIG (reference sequence). CDR3 length: 15 amino acids. The chain's CDR3 is CAWDGTASGANVLTF. CDR3 in DNA: TGTGCCTGGGACGGGACAGCCTCTGGGGCCAACGTCCTGACTTTC. The variable domain in full, completed from reference TRBV30 and TRBJ2-6, reads SQTIHQWPATLVQPVGSPLSLECTVEGTSNPNLYWYRQAAGRGLQLLFYSVGIGQISSEVPQNLSASRPQDRQFILSSKKLLLSDSGFYLCAWDGTASGANVLTFGAGSRLTVL.

The chain employs TRBV10-2 and TRBJ1-4; tentatively, D is TRBD1 (6 bases). The germline gives CDR1 WSHSY, CDR2 SAAADI. The CDR3 runs to 16 residues. Trimming took 8 bases from V and 0 from J, leaving 16 bases between them. Written as DNA, the CDR3 is TGCGCCAGCCGCAGGACAGCTGGGGCAACTAATGAAAAACTGTTTTTT. Translation gives CASRRTAGATNEKLFF.

This sequence joins TRBV18 and TRBJ1-1; D may be TRBD1 (6 bases). Trimming took 3 bases from V and 5 from J, leaving 13 bases between them. This CDR3 spans 14 amino acids. Germline V gives CDR1 KGHSH, CDR2 LQKENI. CDR3 bases: TGTGCCAGCTCACCTCGGGGGGCCTGGACTGAAGCTTTCTTT. This codes for CASSPRGAWTEAFF. The full variable domain, with the rest looked up from reference TRBV18 and TRBJ1-1, is NAGVMQNPRHLVRRRGQEARLRCSPMKGHSHVYWYRQLPEEGLKFMVYLQKENIIDESGMPKERFSAEFPKEGPSILRIQQVVRGDSAAYFCASSPRGAWTEAFFGQGTRLTVV.

This sequence joins TRBV6-6 and TRBJ1-2; 11 nucleotides match TRBD1. From germline, CDR1 is MNHNY and CDR2 SVGAGI (reference sequence). This CDR3 is 15 amino acids long. The ends lost 6 bases at V and 7 bases at J; junction bases unmatched: 10. The CDR3 nucleotides are TGTGCCAGCAGCGACGCCCCGGGACAGGGGGGTGGCTACACCTTC. It translates to CASSDAPGQGGGYTF.

V and J are TRBV9 and TRBJ1-3; no clear D. Germline loops: CDR1 SGDLS, CDR2 YYNGEE. Between the trimmed V and J ends, which lost 2 bases and 0 bases, there was a span of 9 bases. The CDR3 covers 15 residues. CDR3 sequence reads: CASSVKRDSGNTIYF. The CDR3 DNA reads as TGTGCCAGCAGCGTCAAGCGGGACTCTGGAAACACCATATATTTT.

This chain joins TRBV7-9 and TRBJ1-2; the match to TRBD1 covers 7 bases. This CDR3 has 14 amino acids. Germline CDR1 SEHNR, CDR2 FQNEAQ (reference sequence). The junction had 2 bases not matched to a gene; V was cut back by 0 bases and J by 4 bases. The DNA for the CDR3 is TGTGCCAGCAGCTTAGCGGGACAGCTCTATGGCTACACCTTC. Encoded protein: CASSLAGQLYGYTF.

This rearrangement joins TRBV19 to TRBJ2-1; TRBD2 aligns across 8 bases. Germline V gene sequence: CDR1 LNHDA, CDR2 SQIVND (reference sequence). The CDR3 length is 14 residues. Trimming at V came to 4 bases and at J to 9 bases, leaving 8 bases not matched to a gene. The CDR3 sequence: CASSTRGRSGEQFF. In DNA, the CDR3 is TGTGCCAGTAGTACCCGCGGGAGGAGTGGTGAGCAGTTCTTC.

This chain connects TRBV7-9 to TRBJ2-1; 13 bases fit TRBD2. CDR1 SEHNR and CDR2 FQNEAQ come from the germline V gene (reference sequence). The CDR3 spans 17 residues. V was pared by 5 bases and J by 4 bases, with 8 bases of the junction left unmatched. CDR3 residues: CASSTSGLAGLYNEQFF. Here the CDR3 DNA reads TGTGCCAGCAGCACCTCGGGACTAGCGGGACTTTACAATGAGCAGTTCTTC.

The chain uses TRBV29-1 and TRBJ2-7; possibly TRBD1 for D (6 bases). This CDR3 spans 13 amino acids. CDR1 and CDR2 (germline): SQVTM, ANQGSEA. With 6 bases removed from V and 10 bases from J, the gap between germline ends came to 22 bases. CDR3 sequence reads: CSVQLTTRGYQYF. The CDR3 DNA sequence: TGCAGCGTCCAGCTCACTACCAGGGGTTATCAGTACTTC.

The chain's CDR3 is CASTWAGPTYEQYF. The CDR3 DNA is TGTGCCAGCACGTGGGCAGGCCCAACCTACGAGCAGTACTTC. The V call is TRBV6-5, the J call TRBJ2-7; D is unclear. The CDR3 extends over 14 amino acids. The V gene lost 7 bases and the J gene lost 2 bases, with 15 bases spanning the gap. The V gene's germline CDR1 is MNHEY and CDR2 SVGAGI.

There are a few counts of this clone. The genes are TRBV6-1 and TRBJ2-7; possible D gene TRBD2, 5 bases. Trimming took off 3 bases at V and 9 bases at J, with 9 bases between the two ends. Germline assignment: CDR1 MNHNS and CDR2 SASEGT. This CDR3 region has 11 residues. The CDR3 region is CASSEIGGQYF. The CDR3 DNA follows: TGTGCCAGCAGTGAGATCGGAGGGCAGTACTTC.

The chain combines TRBV10-3 with TRBJ2-7, with 9 bases fitting TRBD2. V lost 3 bases to trimming and J lost 2 bases; unmatched junction nucleotides: 8. Germline lookup yields CDR1 ENHRY and CDR2 SYGVKD. The CDR3 runs to 16 residues. The CDR3 coding sequence is TGTGCCATCAGTGATCATGGGACTAGCAGTGCCTACGAGCAGTACTTC. It encodes CAISDHGTSSAYEQYF.

Concerning this clone itself: The same CDR3 is also encoded by other DNA sequences in this sample. V usage is TRBV11-2 and J usage is TRBJ2-1; 14 nucleotides match TRBD2. The CDR3 contains 14 residues. Germline-derived CDR1 and CDR2 are SGHAT and FQNNGV. V dropped 6 bases and J dropped 7; count of bases not matched to a gene: 2. Here the CDR3 reads CASSRLAGGNEQFF. Here the CDR3 DNA reads TGTGCCAGCAGTAGACTAGCGGGAGGGAATGAGCAGTTCTTC.

The chain combines TRBV5-1 with TRBJ2-1; 8 positions match TRBD2. CDR3 length equals 17 residues. Germline V gene sequence: CDR1 SGHRS, CDR2 YFSETQ. J was trimmed by 1 base and V by 2 bases; bases with no gene match: 8. The CDR3 spells CASSFGLGGGSYNEQFF. The DNA for the CDR3 is TGCGCCAGCAGCTTCGGACTGGGCGGGGGGTCCTACAATGAGCAGTTCTTC. The entire variable domain, with the rest obtained from reference TRBV5-1 and TRBJ2-1, is as follows: KAGVTQTPRYLIKTRGQQVTLSCSPISGHRSVSWYQQTPGQGLQFLFEYFSETQRNKGNFPGRFSGRQFSNSRSEMNVSTLELGDSALYLCASSFGLGGGSYNEQFFGPGTRLTVL.

This sequence joins TRBV20-1 and TRBJ2-1; D not certain. There are 11 residues in the CDR3. Between the trimmed V and J ends, which lost 7 bases and 6 bases, there was a span of 10 bases. Germline loops: CDR1 DFQATT, CDR2 SNEGSKA (reference sequence). The CDR3 here is CSGVTGNEQFF. DNA of the CDR3: TGCAGTGGGGTTACGGGCAATGAGCAGTTCTTC.

The chain joins TRBV7-6 to TRBJ2-7, with 10 bases matching TRBD1. Unmatched junction bases numbered 8, after V lost 5 bases and J lost 7 bases. CDR3 length: 14 amino acids. Germline V gives CDR1 SGHVS, CDR2 FNYEAQ. In DNA, the CDR3 is TGTGCCAGCAGCCTAAGACAGGGGGCTGGTGAGCAGTACTTC. Its protein is CASSLRQGAGEQYF.

V usage is TRBV19 and J usage is TRBJ1-5; tentatively, D is TRBD1 (5 bases). Per germline, CDR1 LNHDA and CDR2 SQIVND (reference sequence). This CDR3 spans 14 amino acids. With 7 bases removed from V and 6 bases from J, the gap between germline ends came to 16 bases. CDR3 coding DNA: TGTGCCAGTACCCCCAGGGTGGGTAGTCAGCCCCAGCATTTT. Its protein product is CASTPRVGSQPQHF.

The J gene is TRBJ2-1, the V gene TRBV30; 9 nucleotides agree with TRBD2. The CDR3 length is 16 residues. Trimming at V came to 0 bases and at J to 2 bases, leaving 5 bases not matched to a gene. Germline-derived CDR1 and CDR2 are GTSNPN and SVGIG (reference sequence). The CDR3 sequence: CAWSVRASGAYNEQFF. CDR3 sequence (DNA): TGTGCCTGGAGTGTACGGGCTAGCGGGGCCTACAATGAGCAGTTCTTC.

The rearrangement uses TRBV30 and TRBJ2-3; perhaps TRBD1 as D (6 bases). This CDR3 spans 13 amino acids. Germline V gene lookup returns CDR1 GTSNPN and CDR2 SVGIG (reference sequence). V lost 5 bases to trimming and J lost 5 bases, with 14 bases between them. CDR3 sequence (DNA): TGTGCCTGGGCACCAGGGGTACAAGATACGCAGTATTTT. Translated: CAWAPGVQDTQYF. Full variable domain (rest looked up from reference TRBV30 and TRBJ2-3): SQTIHQWPATLVQPVGSPLSLECTVEGTSNPNLYWYRQAAGRGLQLLFYSVGIGQISSEVPQNLSASRPQDRQFILSSKKLLLSDSGFYLCAWAPGVQDTQYFGPGTRLTVL.

The chain links TRBV18 to TRBJ2-7; 8 positions agree with TRBD1. The CDR3 has 14 amino acids. Germline values: CDR1 KGHSH, CDR2 LQKENI. Trimming removed 3 bases from V and 3 bases from J; junction bases left unmatched: 4. The CDR3, as DNA: TGTGCCAGCTCACCGGTACAGGGGGGCTACGAGCAGTACTTC. It is translated as CASSPVQGGYEQYF.

This clone has only one observation. This sequence joins TRBV11-3 and TRBJ2-1; no firm D call. Germline loops: CDR1 SGHNT, CDR2 YENEEA. V was cut by 5 bases and J by 14 bases, with 7 bases left in between. CDR3 length: 9 residues. The CDR3 protein is CASSVGKFF. Here the CDR3 DNA reads TGTGCCAGCAGCGTAGGTAAGTTCTTC.

The rearrangement joins TRBV7-2 to TRBJ1-3; D gene unclear. The V gene's germline CDR1 is SGHTA and CDR2 FQGNSA. CDR3 length: 15 amino acids. V gave up 5 bases and J gave up 0 bases, with 11 bases separating them. The CDR3 nucleotides read TGTGCCAGCAGCCGAGGCGGCCGCTCTGGAAACACCATATATTTT. This translates into CASSRGGRSGNTIYF.